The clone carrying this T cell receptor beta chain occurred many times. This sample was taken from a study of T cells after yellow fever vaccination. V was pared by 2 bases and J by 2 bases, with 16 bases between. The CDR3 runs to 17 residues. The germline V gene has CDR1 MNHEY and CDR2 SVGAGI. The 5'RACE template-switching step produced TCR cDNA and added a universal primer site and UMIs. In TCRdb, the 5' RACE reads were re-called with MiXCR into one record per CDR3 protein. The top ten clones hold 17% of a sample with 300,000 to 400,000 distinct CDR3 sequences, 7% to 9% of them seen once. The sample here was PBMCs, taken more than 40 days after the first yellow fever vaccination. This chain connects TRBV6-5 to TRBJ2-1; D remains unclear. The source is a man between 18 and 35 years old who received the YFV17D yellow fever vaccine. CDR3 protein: CASSYVRSPGPYNEQFF. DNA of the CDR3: TGTGCCAGCAGTTACGTTCGCTCCCCCGGACCCTACAATGAGCAGTTCTTC.